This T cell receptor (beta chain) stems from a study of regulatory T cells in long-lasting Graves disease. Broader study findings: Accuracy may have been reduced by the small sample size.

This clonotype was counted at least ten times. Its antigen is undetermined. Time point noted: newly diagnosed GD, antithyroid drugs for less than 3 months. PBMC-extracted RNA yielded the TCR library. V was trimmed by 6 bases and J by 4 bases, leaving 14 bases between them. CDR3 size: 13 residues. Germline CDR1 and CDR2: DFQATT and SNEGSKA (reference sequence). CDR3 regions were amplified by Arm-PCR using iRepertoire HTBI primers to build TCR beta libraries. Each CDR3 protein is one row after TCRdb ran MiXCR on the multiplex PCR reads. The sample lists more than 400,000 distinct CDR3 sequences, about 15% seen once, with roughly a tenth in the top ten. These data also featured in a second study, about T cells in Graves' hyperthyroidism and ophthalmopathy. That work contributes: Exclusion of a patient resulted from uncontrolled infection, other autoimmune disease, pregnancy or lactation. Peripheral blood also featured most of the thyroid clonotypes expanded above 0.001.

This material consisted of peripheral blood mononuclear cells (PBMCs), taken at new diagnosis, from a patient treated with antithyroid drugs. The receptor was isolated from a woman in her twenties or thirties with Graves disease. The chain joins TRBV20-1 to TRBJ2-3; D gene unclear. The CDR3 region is CSAIKGRADTQYF. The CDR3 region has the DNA TGCAGTGCCATCAAAGGCCGGGCAGATACGCAGTATTTT.